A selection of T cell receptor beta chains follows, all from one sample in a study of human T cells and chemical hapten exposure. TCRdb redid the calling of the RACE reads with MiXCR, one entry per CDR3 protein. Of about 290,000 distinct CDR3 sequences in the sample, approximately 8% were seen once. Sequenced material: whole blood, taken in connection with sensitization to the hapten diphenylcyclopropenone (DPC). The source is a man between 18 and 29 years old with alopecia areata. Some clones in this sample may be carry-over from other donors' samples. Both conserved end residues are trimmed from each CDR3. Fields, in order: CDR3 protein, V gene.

CDR3aa: ASSQAPGYEQY
v_gene: TRBV4-1

CDR3aa: ASSPANGDQPQH
v_gene: TRBV28

CDR3aa: ASNREDQPQH
v_gene: TRBV6-2/TRBV6-3

CDR3aa: ASSDSATNEKLF
v_gene: TRBV12-3/TRBV12-4

CDR3aa: ASSSSDRGGGYT
v_gene: TRBV6-5

CDR3aa: ASSTQGRRGYT
v_gene: TRBV13

CDR3aa: SVEDTGTNTEAF
v_gene: TRBV29-1

CDR3aa: ASSQATDWGQGKAF
v_gene: TRBV4-1

CDR3aa: ASSQTGALNTEAF
v_gene: TRBV4-2

CDR3aa: ASSQEFGDGGSGNTIY
v_gene: TRBV4-3

CDR3aa: SVADRANEKLF
v_gene: TRBV29-1

CDR3aa: SARDLAGAVASSGANVLT
v_gene: TRBV20-1

CDR3aa: ASSLTASNQPQH
v_gene: TRBV6-2/TRBV6-3

CDR3aa: ASSLGNPSNQPQH
v_gene: TRBV5-1

CDR3aa: ASSNGARGSAGANVLT
v_gene: TRBV7-9

CDR3aa: ASSYITPGRGGNTIY
v_gene: TRBV7-9

CDR3aa: ASSLYFDQGTFYEQY
v_gene: TRBV7-3

CDR3aa: ASSRDRVDAGELF
v_gene: TRBV5-4

CDR3aa: ASSLMPTGQGAGELF
v_gene: TRBV7-2

CDR3aa: ASSLVPRGGNQPQH
v_gene: TRBV7-2

CDR3aa: ASSYSMPTRGYEQY
v_gene: TRBV6-5

CDR3aa: ALEGGTGENTEAF
v_gene: TRBV28

CDR3aa: ASSLNGETQY
v_gene: TRBV7-6

CDR3aa: ASSKVPGPDTQY
v_gene: TRBV21-1

CDR3aa: ASSLAGRSGELF
v_gene: TRBV7-2

CDR3aa: ASSPGRAWIDTQY
v_gene: TRBV7-3

CDR3aa: ASSYRETDTQY
v_gene: TRBV6-2/TRBV6-3

CDR3aa: ASSLGGRAKNIQY
v_gene: TRBV28

CDR3aa: ASSLAGEGGYT
v_gene: TRBV7-9

CDR3aa: VSNGYPLGQPQH
v_gene: TRBV2

CDR3aa: ASSLLSWDEQF
v_gene: TRBV27

CDR3aa: ASSQGRGQGAFRNTEAF
v_gene: TRBV14